The clone carrying this T cell receptor beta chain was observed once. What it binds is unknown. At one of its ends the junction is not consistent with the germline gene, which may arise from a read error. Germline V lookup: CDR1 SNHLY, CDR2 FYNNEI. The CDR3 runs 11 residues. Sequenced by immunoSEQ multiplex PCR; TCRdb stores in-frame clones only, minus some. The table shows roughly 110,000 clones, with roughly 90% occurring only once. This record belongs to a study of T cell responses to AZD1222 COVID-19 vaccine. General study results and limits: The study reported that nearly half of spike-specific TCRs target unmutated variant regions. Vaccine-related CD4 TCRs covered spike, predominating at 160-218 and 743-854. The repertoires were collected only after the peak T cell response.

The chain combines TRBV2 with TRBJ1-1; weak D call: TRBD1 (5 bases). The TCR was taken from an adult in good health. The sequencing used peripheral blood, collected on day 0 of AZD1222 vaccination. CDR3 in amino acids: CVSSPGGTQLF. Here the CDR3 DNA reads TGTGTCAGCAGCCCGGGCGGGACCCAACTCTTT.